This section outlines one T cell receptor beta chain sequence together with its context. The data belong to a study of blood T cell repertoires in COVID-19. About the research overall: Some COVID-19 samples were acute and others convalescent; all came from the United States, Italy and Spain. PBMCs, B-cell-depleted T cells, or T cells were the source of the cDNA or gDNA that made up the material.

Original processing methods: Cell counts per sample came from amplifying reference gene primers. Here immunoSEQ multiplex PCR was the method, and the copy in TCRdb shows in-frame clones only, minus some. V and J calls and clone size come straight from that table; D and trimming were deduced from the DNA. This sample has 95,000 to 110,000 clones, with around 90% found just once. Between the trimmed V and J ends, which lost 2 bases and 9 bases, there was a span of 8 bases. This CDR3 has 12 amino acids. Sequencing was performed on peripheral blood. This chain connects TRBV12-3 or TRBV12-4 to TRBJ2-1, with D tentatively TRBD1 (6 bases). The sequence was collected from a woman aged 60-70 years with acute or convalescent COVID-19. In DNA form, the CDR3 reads TGTGCCAGCAGTTTACTAGGGGGTGAGCAGTTCTTC. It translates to CASSLLGGEQFF.